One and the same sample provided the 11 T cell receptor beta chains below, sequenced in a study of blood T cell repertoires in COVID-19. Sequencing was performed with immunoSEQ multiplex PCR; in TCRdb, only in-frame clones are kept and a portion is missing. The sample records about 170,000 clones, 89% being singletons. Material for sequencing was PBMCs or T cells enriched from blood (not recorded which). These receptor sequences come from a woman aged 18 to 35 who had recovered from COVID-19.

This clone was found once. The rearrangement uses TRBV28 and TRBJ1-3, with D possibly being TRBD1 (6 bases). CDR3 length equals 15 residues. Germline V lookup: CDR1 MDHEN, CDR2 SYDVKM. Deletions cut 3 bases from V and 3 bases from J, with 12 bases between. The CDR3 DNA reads TGTGCCAGCAGTTTGGGGGCGTTTAATGGAAACACCATATATTTT. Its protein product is CASSLGAFNGNTIYF.

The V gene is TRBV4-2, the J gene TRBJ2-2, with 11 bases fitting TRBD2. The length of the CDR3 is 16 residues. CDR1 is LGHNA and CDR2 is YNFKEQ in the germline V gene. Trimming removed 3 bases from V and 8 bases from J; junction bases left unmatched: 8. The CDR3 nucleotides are TGTGCCAGCAGCCATCCCAATCTAGCGGGGGGAGGGGAGCTGTTTTTT. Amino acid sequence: CASSHPNLAGGGELFF.

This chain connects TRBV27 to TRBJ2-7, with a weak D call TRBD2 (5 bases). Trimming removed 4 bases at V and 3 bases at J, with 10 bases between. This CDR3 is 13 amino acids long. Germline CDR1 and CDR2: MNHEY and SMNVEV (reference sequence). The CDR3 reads CASSSGLIYEQYF. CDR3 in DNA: TGTGCCAGCAGTTCCGGACTCATCTACGAGCAGTACTTC.

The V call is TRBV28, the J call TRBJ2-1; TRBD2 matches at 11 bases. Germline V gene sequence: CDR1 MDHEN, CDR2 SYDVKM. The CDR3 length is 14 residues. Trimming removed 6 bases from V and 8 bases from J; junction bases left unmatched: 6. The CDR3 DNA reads TGTGCCAGCAGCGGACTAGCGGGTGTCGATGAGCAGTTCTTC. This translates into CASSGLAGVDEQFF.

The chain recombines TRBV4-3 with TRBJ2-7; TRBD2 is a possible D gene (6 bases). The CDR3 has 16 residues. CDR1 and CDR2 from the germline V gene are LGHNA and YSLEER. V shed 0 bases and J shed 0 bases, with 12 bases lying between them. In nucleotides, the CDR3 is TGCGCCAGCAGCCAAGACGGAGGGATGGGCTCCTACGAGCAGTACTTC. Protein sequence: CASSQDGGMGSYEQYF.

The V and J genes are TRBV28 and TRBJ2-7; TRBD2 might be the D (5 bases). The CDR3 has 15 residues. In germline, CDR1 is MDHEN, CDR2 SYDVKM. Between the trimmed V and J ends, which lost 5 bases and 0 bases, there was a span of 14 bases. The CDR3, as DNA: TGTGCCAGCAGTCTCGGGATAGGGTACTCCTACGAGCAGTACTTC. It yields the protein CASSLGIGYSYEQYF.

The CDR3 DNA is TGTGCCAGCAGCCTCGACAGGGGGAGGGTCGGTGAGCAGTTCTTC. Amino acid sequence: CASSLDRGRVGEQFF. This chain connects TRBV2 to TRBJ2-1; TRBD1 agrees at 9 bases. V lost 6 bases, J lost 9 bases, and 12 bases stayed unmatched. Germline V gene data show CDR1 as SNHLY and CDR2 as FYNNEI. CDR3 length equals 15 residues. Using reference TRBV2 and TRBJ2-1 for the parts outside the CDR3, the full variable domain is EPEVTQTPSHQVTQMGQEVILRCVPISNHLYFYWYRQILGQKVEFLVSFYNNEISEKSEIFDDQFSVERPDGSNFTLKIRSTKLEDSAMYFCASSLDRGRVGEQFFGPGTRLTVL.

The CDR3 DNA follows: TGTGCCAGTAGTCACGGACAGGTTGCTAACTATGGCTACACCTTC. Protein: CASSHGQVANYGYTF. The gene calls are TRBV19 and TRBJ1-2; TRBD1 agrees at 7 bases. The CDR3 spans 15 residues. V lost 5 bases to trimming and J lost 0 bases; unmatched junction nucleotides: 6. The germline gives CDR1 LNHDA, CDR2 SQIVND (reference sequence).

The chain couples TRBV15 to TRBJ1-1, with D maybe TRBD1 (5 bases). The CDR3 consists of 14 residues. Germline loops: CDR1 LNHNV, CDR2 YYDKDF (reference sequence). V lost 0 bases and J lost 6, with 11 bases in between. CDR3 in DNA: TGTGCCACCAGCAGAGATCGGGTCAGGGCTGAAGCTTTCTTT. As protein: CATSRDRVRAEAFF.

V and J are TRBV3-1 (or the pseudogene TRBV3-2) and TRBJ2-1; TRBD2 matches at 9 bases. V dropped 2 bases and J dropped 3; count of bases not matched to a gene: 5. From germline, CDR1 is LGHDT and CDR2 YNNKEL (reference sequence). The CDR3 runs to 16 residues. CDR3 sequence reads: CASSQSSGSIYNEQFF. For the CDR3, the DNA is TGTGCCAGCAGCCAAAGTAGCGGGAGTATCTACAATGAGCAGTTCTTC.

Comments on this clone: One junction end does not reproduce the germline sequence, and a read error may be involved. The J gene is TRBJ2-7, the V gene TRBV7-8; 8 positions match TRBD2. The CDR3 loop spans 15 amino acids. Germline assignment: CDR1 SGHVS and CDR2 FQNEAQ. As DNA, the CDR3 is TGTGCCAGCAGTCCCCTCTTCTACGGAGGACTAGCACATGACTTC. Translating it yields CASSPLFYGGLAHDF.